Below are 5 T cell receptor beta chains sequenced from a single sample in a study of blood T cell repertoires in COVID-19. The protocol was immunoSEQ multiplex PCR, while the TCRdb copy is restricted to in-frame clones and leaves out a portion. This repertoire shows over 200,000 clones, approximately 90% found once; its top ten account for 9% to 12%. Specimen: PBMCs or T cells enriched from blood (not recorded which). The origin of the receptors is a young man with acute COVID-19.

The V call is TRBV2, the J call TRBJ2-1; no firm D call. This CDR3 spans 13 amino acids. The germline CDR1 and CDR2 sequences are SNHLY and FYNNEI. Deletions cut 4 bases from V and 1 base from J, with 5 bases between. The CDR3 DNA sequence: TGTGCCAGCAGTGTACAATCCTACAATGAGCAGTTCTTC. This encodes CASSVQSYNEQFF.

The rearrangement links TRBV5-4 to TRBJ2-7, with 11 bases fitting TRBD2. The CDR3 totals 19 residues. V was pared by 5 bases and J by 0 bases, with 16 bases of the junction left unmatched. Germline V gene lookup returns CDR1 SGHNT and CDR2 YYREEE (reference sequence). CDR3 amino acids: CASSPRGGLAGIISYEQYF. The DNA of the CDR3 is TGTGCCAGCAGTCCAAGGGGTGGACTAGCGGGTATTATCTCCTACGAGCAGTACTTC.

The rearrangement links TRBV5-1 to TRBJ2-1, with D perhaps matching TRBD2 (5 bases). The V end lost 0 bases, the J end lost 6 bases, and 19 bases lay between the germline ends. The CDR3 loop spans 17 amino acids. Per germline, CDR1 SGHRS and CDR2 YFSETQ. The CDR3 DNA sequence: TGCGCCAGCAGCTTGGCCCAGCTACTAGGTATGGGCAATGAGCAGTTCTTC. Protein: CASSLAQLLGMGNEQFF.

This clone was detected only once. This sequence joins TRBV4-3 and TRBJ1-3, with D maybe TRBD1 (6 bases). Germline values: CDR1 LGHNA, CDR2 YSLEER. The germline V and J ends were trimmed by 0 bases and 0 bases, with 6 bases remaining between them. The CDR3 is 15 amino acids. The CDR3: CASSQDRGSGNTIYF. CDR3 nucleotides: TGCGCCAGCAGCCAAGACAGGGGCTCTGGAAACACCATATATTTT.

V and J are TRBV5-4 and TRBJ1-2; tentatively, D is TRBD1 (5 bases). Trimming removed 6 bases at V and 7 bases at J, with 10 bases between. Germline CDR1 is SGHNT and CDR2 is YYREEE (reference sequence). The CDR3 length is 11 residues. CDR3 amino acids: CASTRGGGYTF. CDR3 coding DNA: TGTGCCAGCACCCGGGGGGGTGGCTACACCTTC.